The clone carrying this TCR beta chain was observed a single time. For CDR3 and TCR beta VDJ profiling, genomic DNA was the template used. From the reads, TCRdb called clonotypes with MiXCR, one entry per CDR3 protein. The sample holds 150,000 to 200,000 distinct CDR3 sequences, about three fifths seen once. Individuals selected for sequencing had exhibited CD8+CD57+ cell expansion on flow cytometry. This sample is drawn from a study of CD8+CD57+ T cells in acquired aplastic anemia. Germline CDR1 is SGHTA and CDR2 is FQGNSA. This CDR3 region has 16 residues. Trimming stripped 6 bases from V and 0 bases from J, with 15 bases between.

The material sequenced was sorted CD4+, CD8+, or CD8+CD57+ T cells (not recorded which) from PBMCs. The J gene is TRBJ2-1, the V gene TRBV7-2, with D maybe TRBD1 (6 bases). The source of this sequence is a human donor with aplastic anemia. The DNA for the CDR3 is TGTGCCAGCAGGAAAGAGTCAGGGGACTCCTACAATGAGCAGTTCTTC. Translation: CASRKESGDSYNEQFF.